The present entry profiles one TCR beta chain with its context. The data derive from a study of T cell responses to AZD1222 COVID-19 vaccine. Only in-frame clones appear in the TCRdb table, and some are missing; sequencing was by immunoSEQ multiplex PCR. The sample records fewer than 140,000 clones, roughly 87% being singletons. Germline V gene lookup returns CDR1 DFQATT and CDR2 SNEGSKA (reference sequence). Trimming took 3 bases from V and 6 from J, leaving 6 bases between them. The CDR3 runs 10 residues. This chain joins TRBV20-1 and TRBJ2-7; TRBD2 might be the D (5 bases). This receptor was obtained from an adult who received the AZD1222 COVID-19 vaccine. The starting material was peripheral blood, obtained 28 days after the second AZD1222 dose. CDR3 sequence (DNA): TGCAGTGCTAGCGGGGTCGAGCAGTACTTC. Its protein product is CSASGVEQYF.